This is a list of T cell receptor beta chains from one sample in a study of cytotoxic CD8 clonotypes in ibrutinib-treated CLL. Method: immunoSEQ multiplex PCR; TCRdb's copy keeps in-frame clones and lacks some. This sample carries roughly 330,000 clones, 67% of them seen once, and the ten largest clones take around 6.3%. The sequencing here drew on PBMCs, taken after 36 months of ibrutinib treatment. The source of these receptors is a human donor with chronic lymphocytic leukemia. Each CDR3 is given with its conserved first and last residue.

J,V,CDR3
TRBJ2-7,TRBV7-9,CASSPGTLGIYEQYF
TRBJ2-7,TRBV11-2,CASSLEGGAGEQYF
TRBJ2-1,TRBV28,CASSLRTGIEFF
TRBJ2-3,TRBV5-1,CASSFLGRGLTSTDTQYF
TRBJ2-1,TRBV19,CASSESGRAYNEQFF
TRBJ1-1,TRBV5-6,CASSRSGGTEAFF
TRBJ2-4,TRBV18,CASSPTRTGWEYF
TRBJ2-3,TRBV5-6,CASSLPRSRATDTQYF
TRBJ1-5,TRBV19,CASSPRQGAFWRNQPQHF
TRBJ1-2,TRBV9,CASSPAPSANYGYTF
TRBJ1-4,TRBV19,CASSISGIWVTNEKLFF
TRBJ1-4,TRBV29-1,CSVVGGAGEKLFF
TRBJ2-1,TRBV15,CATSRDRGQGYNEQFF
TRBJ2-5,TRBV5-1,CASSSLILAGGTETQYF
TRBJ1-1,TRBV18,CASSPGTGGRTEAFF
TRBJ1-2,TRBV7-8,CASSQQGNGYTF
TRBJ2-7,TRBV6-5,CASSSGTLAYEQYF
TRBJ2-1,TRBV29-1,CSVGFPSGSTGYNEQFF
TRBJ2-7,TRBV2,CASRGGEQYF
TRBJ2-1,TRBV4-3,CASSQVDPSGRPGSYNEQFF
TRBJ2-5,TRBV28,CASSAFRDFQETQYF
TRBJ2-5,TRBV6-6,CASSSGAGSETQYF
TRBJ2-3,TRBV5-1,CASSLKGQGNTDTQYF
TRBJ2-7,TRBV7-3,CASSLSGQISSYEQYF
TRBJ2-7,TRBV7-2,CASSLTLRGSYEQYF
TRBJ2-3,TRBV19,CASQRANRGRTDTQYF
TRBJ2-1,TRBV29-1,CSVEPDRDREDNEQFF
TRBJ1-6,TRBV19,CASSIGRGSPLHF
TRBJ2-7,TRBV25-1,CASSPDRHEQYF
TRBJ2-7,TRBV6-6,CASSWTGVSYEQYF
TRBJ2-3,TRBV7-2,CASSSRQTLYNTDTQYF
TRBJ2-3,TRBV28,CASSSQRERTDTQYF
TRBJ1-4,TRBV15,CATAFAGPANEKLFF
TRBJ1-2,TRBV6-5,CASSYLRDSNYGYTF
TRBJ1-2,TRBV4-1,CASSQEGQAYGYTF
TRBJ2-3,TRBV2,CASSEYTSTDTQYF
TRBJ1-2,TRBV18,CASSLELVRDYGYTF
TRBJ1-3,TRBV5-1,CASSPSSGAGNTIYF
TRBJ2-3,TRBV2,CASSEREITRSDTQYF
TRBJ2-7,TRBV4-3,CASSQASGSYEQYF
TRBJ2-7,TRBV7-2,CASSPYFRDPSSLGQYF
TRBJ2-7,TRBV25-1,CASRGQGVVEQYF
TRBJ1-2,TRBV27,CASSSWGYGYTF
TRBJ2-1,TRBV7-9,CASSRPLGRGPNNEQFF
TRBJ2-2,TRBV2,CASIFLRTGELFF
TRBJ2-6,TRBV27,CASSLLGAAGANVLTF